This is a list of T cell receptor beta chains from one sample in a study of T-cell reconstitution after alpha-beta-depleted transplantation in children. TCRdb ran MiXCR on the PCR reads and lists one entry per CDR3 protein. The table lists about 610,000 distinct CDR3 sequences, 8% to 11% of them singletons, with around 4% in the top ten. The starting material was PBMCs from the stem cell graft donor, obtained from the stem cell graft. The receptors stem from a human donor who donated a stem cell graft to a child with acute myeloid leukemia. Both conserved end residues are part of each CDR3. A D gene is named only where the DNA matches it firmly. Size values are once, few and many counts, or a class for expanded clones, and some rows have none.

d_gene: -
j_gene: TRBJ2-3
len: 15
abundance: many
v_gene: TRBV20-1
CDR3nt: TGCAGTGCTAGTGGTTCGCTAGCCGGCACAGATACGCAGTATTTT
CDR3aa: CSASGSLAGTDTQYF

d_gene: TRBD2
j_gene: TRBJ2-1
len: 17
abundance: few
v_gene: TRBV20-1
CDR3nt: TGCAGTGCTAGAGATCAAGTAGGGCTAGCGGGAAACAATGAGCAGTTCTTC
CDR3aa: CSARDQVGLAGNNEQFF

d_gene: -
j_gene: TRBJ1-4
len: 13
abundance: -
v_gene: TRBV12-3/TRBV12-4
CDR3nt: TGTGCCAGCAGGGGGGGGAGTAATGAAAAACTGTTTTTT
CDR3aa: CASRGGSNEKLFF

d_gene: TRBD1
j_gene: TRBJ1-1
len: 15
abundance: -
v_gene: TRBV29-1
CDR3nt: TGCAGCGTTGGTGACAGGGGGAGAGGGAACACTGAAGCTTTCTTT
CDR3aa: CSVGDRGRGNTEAFF

d_gene: TRBD1
j_gene: TRBJ2-6
len: 18
abundance: -
v_gene: TRBV12-3/TRBV12-4
CDR3nt: TGTGCCAGCAGTTTAGCTAGCAGGGGGCGAGGTGGGGCCAACGTCCTGACTTTC
CDR3aa: CASSLASRGRGGANVLTF

d_gene: -
j_gene: TRBJ2-1
len: 15
abundance: -
v_gene: TRBV2
CDR3nt: TGTGCCAGCAATCTGTTGGGGGTCTCCTACAATGAGCAGTTCTTC
CDR3aa: CASNLLGVSYNEQFF

d_gene: TRBD2
j_gene: TRBJ2-5
len: 13
abundance: -
v_gene: TRBV29-1
CDR3nt: TGCAGCATGGGACTAGCGGTCCGAGAGACCCAGTACTTC
CDR3aa: CSMGLAVRETQYF

d_gene: -
j_gene: TRBJ1-4
len: 14
abundance: many
v_gene: TRBV18
CDR3nt: TGTGCCAGCTCCCAGAGCGGGAATCAAGGAAAACTGTTTTTT
CDR3aa: CASSQSGNQGKLFF

d_gene: -
j_gene: TRBJ2-1
len: 15
abundance: -
v_gene: TRBV5-5
CDR3nt: TGTGCCAGCAGCTTGGAGAGCCAGTCCTACAATGAGCAGTTCTTC
CDR3aa: CASSLESQSYNEQFF

d_gene: TRBD1
j_gene: TRBJ1-5
len: 16
abundance: many
v_gene: TRBV5-1
CDR3nt: TGCGCCAGCAGCCCGGTTGAAAACAGGGGAGATCAGCCCCAGCATTTT
CDR3aa: CASSPVENRGDQPQHF

d_gene: -
j_gene: TRBJ2-7
len: 14
abundance: -
v_gene: TRBV3-1
CDR3nt: TGTGCCAGCAGCCAAGTAGACCCGGCCTACGAGCAGTACTTC
CDR3aa: CASSQVDPAYEQYF

d_gene: TRBD1
j_gene: TRBJ2-1
len: 15
abundance: -
v_gene: TRBV10-3
CDR3nt: TGTGCCATCACGGGTGGGGGACAGGGGTACAATGAGCAGTTCTTC
CDR3aa: CAITGGGQGYNEQFF

d_gene: -
j_gene: TRBJ1-5
len: 16
abundance: once
v_gene: TRBV30
CDR3nt: TGTGCCTGGAGTGTACGGGGGAGGGGGACGAATCAGCCCCAGCATTTT
CDR3aa: CAWSVRGRGTNQPQHF

d_gene: -
j_gene: TRBJ2-1
len: 14
abundance: many
v_gene: TRBV7-2
CDR3nt: TGTGCCAGCAGCTTAGGTCCAGGGTTCAATGAGCAGTTCTTC
CDR3aa: CASSLGPGFNEQFF

d_gene: TRBD2
j_gene: TRBJ2-1
len: 14
abundance: -
v_gene: TRBV5-1
CDR3nt: TGCGCCAGCAGCTTCAGGCCTAGCGGGACTGAGCAGTTCTTC
CDR3aa: CASSFRPSGTEQFF

d_gene: -
j_gene: TRBJ2-3
len: 13
abundance: -
v_gene: TRBV5-1
CDR3nt: TGCGCCAGCAAAAATCAGGGTGGAGATACGCAGTATTTT
CDR3aa: CASKNQGGDTQYF

d_gene: TRBD1
j_gene: TRBJ2-6
len: 17
abundance: -
v_gene: TRBV18
CDR3nt: TGTGCCAGCTCACGACAGGGGGTAAACTCTGGGGCCAACGTCCTGACTTTC
CDR3aa: CASSRQGVNSGANVLTF